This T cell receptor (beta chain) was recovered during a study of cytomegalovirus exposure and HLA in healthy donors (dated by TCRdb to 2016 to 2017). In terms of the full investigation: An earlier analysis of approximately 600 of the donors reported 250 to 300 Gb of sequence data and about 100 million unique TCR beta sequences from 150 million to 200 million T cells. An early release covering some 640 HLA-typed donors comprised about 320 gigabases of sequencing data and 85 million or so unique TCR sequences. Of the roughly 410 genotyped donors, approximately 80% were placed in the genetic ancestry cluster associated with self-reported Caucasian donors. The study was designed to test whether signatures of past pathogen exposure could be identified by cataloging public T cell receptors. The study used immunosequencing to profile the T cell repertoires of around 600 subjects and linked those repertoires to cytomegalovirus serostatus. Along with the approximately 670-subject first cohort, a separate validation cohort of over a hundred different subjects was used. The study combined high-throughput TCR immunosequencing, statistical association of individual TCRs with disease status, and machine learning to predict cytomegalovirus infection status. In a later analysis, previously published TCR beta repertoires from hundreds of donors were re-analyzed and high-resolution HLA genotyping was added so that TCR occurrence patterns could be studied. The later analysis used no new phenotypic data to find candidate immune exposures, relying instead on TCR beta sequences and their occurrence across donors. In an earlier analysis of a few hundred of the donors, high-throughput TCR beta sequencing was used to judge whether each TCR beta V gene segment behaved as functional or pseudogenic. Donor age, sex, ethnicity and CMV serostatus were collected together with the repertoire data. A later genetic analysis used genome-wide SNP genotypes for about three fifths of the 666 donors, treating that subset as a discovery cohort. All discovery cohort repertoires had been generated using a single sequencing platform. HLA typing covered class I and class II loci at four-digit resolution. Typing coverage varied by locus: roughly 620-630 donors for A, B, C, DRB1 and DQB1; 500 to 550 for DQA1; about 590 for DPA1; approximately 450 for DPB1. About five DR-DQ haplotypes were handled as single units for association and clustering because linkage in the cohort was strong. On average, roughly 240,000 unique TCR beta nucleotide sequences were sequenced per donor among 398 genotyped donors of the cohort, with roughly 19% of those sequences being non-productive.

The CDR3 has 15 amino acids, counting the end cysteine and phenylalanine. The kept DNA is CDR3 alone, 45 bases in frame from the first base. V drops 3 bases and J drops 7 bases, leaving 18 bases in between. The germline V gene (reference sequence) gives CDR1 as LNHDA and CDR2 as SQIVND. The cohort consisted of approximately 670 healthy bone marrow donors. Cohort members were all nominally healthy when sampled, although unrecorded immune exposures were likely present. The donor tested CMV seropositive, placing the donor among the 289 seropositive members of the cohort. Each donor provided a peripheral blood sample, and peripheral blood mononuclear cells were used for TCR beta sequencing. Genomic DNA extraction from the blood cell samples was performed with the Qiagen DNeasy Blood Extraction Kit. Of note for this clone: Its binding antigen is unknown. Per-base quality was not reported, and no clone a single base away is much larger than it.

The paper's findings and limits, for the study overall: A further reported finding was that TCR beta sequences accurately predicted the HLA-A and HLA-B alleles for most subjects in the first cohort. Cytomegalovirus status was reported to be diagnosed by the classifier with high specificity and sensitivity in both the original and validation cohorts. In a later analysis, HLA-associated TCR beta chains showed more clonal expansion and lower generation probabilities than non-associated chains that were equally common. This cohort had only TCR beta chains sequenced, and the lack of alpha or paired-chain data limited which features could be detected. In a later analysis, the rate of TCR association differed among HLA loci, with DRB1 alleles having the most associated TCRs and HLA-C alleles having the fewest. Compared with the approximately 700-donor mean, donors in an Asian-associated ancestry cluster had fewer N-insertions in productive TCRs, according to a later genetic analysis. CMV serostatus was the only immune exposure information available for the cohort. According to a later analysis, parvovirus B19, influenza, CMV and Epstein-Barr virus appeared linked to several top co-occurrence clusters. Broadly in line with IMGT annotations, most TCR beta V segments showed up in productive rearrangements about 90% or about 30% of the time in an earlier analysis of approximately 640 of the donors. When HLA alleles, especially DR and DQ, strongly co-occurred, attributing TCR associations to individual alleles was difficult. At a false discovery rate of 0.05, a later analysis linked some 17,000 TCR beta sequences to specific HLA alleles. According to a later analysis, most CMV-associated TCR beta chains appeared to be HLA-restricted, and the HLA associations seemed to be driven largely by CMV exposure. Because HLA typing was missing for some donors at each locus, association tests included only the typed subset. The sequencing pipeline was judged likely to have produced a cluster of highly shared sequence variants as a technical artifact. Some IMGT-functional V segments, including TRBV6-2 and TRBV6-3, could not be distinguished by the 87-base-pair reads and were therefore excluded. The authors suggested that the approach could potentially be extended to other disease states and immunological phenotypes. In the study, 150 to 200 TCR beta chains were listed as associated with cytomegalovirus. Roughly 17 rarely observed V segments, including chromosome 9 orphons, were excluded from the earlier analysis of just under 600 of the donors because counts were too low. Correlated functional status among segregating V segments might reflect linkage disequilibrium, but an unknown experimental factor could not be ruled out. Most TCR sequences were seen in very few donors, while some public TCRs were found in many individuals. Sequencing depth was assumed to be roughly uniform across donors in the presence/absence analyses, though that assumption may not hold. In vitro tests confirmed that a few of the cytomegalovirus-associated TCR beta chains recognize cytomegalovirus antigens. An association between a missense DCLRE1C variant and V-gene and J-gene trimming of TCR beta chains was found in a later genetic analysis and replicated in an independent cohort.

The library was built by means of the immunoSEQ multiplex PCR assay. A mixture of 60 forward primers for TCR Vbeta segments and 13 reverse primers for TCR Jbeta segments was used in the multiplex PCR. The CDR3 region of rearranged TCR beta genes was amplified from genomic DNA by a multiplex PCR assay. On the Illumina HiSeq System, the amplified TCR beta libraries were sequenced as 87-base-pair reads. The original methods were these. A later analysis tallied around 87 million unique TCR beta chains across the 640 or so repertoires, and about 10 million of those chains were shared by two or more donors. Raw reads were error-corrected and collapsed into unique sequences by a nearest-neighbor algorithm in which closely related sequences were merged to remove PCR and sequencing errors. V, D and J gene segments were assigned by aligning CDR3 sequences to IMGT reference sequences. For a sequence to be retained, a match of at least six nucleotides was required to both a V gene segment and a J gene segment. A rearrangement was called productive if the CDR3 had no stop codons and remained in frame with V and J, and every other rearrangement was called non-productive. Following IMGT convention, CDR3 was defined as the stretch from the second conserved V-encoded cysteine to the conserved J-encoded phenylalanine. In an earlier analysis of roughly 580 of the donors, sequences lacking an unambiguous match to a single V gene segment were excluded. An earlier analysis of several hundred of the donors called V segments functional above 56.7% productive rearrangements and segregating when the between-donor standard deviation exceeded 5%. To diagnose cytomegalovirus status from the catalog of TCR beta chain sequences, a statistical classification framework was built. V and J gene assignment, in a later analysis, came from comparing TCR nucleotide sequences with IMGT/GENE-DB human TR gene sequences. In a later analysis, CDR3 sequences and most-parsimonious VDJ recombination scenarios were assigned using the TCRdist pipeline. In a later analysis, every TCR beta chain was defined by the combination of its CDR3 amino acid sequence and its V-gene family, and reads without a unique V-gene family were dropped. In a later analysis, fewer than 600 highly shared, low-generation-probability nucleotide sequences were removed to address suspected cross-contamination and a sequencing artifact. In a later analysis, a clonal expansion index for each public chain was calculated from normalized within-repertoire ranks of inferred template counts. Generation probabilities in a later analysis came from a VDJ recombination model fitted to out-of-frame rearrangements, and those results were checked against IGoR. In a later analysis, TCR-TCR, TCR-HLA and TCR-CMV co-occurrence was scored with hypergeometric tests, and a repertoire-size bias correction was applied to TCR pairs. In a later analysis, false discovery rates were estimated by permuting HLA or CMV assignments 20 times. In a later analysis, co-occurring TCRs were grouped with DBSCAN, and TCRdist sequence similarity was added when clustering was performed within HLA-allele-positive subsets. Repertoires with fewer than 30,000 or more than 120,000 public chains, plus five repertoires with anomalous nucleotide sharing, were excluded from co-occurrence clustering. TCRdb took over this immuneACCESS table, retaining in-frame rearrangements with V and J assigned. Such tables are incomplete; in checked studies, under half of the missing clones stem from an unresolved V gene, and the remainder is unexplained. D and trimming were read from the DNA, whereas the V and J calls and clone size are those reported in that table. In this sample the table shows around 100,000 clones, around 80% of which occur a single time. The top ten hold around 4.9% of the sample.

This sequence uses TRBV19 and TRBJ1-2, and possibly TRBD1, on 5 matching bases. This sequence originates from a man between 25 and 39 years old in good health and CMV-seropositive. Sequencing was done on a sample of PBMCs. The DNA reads TGTGCCAGTAGTATCGGGGGTCTGAACCCCCGTGGCTACACCTTC. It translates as CASSIGGLNPRGYTF.